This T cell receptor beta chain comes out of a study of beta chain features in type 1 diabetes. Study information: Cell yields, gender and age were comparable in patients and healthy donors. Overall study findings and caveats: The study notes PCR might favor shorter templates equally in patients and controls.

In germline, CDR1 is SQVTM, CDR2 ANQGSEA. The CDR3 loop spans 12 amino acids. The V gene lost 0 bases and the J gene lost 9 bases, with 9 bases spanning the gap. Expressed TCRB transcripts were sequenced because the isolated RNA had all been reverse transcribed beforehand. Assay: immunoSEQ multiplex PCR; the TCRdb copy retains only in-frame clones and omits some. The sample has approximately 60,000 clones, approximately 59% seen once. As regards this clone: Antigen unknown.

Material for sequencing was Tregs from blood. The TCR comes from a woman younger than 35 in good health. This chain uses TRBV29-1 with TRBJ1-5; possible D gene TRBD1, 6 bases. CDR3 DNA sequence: TGCAGCGTTGAAGAGGGAGGGGGGCCCCAGCATTTT. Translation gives CSVEEGGGPQHF.